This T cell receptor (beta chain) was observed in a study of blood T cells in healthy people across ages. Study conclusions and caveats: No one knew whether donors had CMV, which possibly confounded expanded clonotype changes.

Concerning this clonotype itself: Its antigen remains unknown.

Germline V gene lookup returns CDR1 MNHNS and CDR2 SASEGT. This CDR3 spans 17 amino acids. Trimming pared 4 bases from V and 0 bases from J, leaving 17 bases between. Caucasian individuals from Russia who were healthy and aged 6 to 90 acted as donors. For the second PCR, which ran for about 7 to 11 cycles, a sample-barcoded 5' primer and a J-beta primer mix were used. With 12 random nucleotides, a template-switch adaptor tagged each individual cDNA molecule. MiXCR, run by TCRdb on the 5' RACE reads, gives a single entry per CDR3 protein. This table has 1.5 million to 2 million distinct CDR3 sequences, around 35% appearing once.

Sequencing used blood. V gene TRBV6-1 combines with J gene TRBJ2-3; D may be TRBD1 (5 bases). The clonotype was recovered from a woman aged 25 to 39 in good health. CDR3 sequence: CASSVSPGHLSTDTQYF. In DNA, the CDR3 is TGTGCCAGCAGTGTTAGCCCAGGGCACTTAAGCACAGATACGCAGTATTTT.